This passage covers 14 T cell receptor beta chains from one sample sequenced in a study of CD4 T cells in relation to SARS-CoV-2 and coronaviruses. The repertoire was sequenced with immunoSEQ multiplex PCR; TCRdb's copy has only in-frame clones and lacks some. The repertoire holds roughly 36,000 clones, with 70% to 90% as singletons. Sequenced: memory CD4+ T cells from PBMCs. The receptors derive from an adult with COVID-19.

This chain joins TRBV5-1 and TRBJ1-1; 7 positions agree with TRBD1. The length of the CDR3 is 14 residues. Per the germline V gene, CDR1 is SGHRS and CDR2 is YFSETQ. V lost 4 bases and J lost 1; bases outside the gene matches: 4. The CDR3 loop is CASSPGTENTEAFF. CDR3 bases: TGCGCCAGCAGCCCGGGGACAGAGAACACTGAAGCTTTCTTT. Variable domain in full (rest from reference TRBV5-1 and TRBJ1-1): KAGVTQTPRYLIKTRGQQVTLSCSPISGHRSVSWYQQTPGQGLQFLFEYFSETQRNKGNFPGRFSGRQFSNSRSEMNVSTLELGDSALYLCASSPGTENTEAFFGQGTRLTVV.

The chain uses TRBV7-3 and TRBJ2-7; maybe TRBD2 (6 bases). The CDR3 runs 14 residues. Germline assignment: CDR1 SGHTA and CDR2 FQGTGA. V gave up 5 bases and J gave up 2 bases, with 13 bases separating them. The CDR3 protein is CASSQGLRPYEQYF. The CDR3 DNA sequence: TGTGCCAGCAGCCAGGGACTGAGACCCTACGAGCAGTACTTC. Supplemented by reference TRBV7-3 and TRBJ2-7, the full variable domain reads GAGVSQTPSNKVTEKGKYVELRCDPISGHTALYWYRQSLGQGPEFLIYFQGTGAADDSGLPNDRFFAVRPEGSVSTLKIQRTERGDSAVYLCASSQGLRPYEQYFGPGTRLTVT.

This clone showed up just a few times. The V and J genes are TRBV4-2 and TRBJ2-4, with D perhaps TRBD2 (5 bases). The CDR3 sequence is 15 residues long. The V gene's germline CDR1 is LGHNA and CDR2 YNFKEQ. V shed 0 bases and J shed 3 bases, with 9 bases lying between them. This chain's CDR3 is CASSQDGSFKNIQYF. CDR3 sequence (DNA): TGTGCCAGCAGCCAAGATGGGAGTTTCAAAAACATTCAGTACTTC.

The genes are TRBV6-4 and TRBJ2-3; 10 nucleotides line up with TRBD1. V lost 8 bases to trimming and J lost 4 bases; unmatched junction nucleotides: 6. Germline assignment: CDR1 MRHNA and CDR2 SNTAGT. This CDR3 comprises 14 residues. Here the CDR3 reads CASGKGQGSDTQYF. The CDR3, as DNA: TGTGCCAGCGGAAAGGGACAGGGGTCAGATACGCAGTATTTT.

CDR3 residues: CASSFRLTSGRAHGELFF. The DNA for the CDR3 is TGTGCCAGCAGCTTTAGACTAACTAGCGGGAGGGCCCACGGGGAGCTGTTTTTT. The chain has TRBV7-2 and TRBJ2-2; 13 nucleotides align to TRBD2. Germline CDR1 SGHTA, CDR2 FQGNSA. Trimming took 3 bases from V and 7 from J; bases not matched to a gene: 11. The CDR3 spans 18 residues.

V gene TRBV5-4 combines with J gene TRBJ2-1; TRBD2 agrees at 8 bases. This CDR3 spans 15 amino acids. The germline gives CDR1 SGHNT, CDR2 YYREEE (reference sequence). V shed 5 bases and J 0 bases; nucleotides not matched to a gene: 4. This CDR3 is CASRLAGSSYNEQFF. The CDR3 nucleotides are TGTGCCAGCAGGTTAGCGGGGAGCTCCTACAATGAGCAGTTCTTC.

CDR3 DNA sequence: TGTGCCAGCAGTTCCGGGACAGGGGACTATGGCTACACCTTC. As protein: CASSSGTGDYGYTF. The chain couples TRBV28 to TRBJ1-2; 10 bases line up with TRBD1. The CDR3 sequence is 14 residues long. Per germline, CDR1 MDHEN and CDR2 SYDVKM. The V gene end was trimmed by 4 bases and the J gene end by 3 bases; junction bases not matched to a gene: 2.

This clone was observed once. The chain links TRBV5-1 to TRBJ2-2; no clear D gene. Trimming cost V 4 bases and J 2 bases, with 9 bases left between them. Germline loops: CDR1 SGHRS, CDR2 YFSETQ. The CDR3 is 14 residues long. The chain's CDR3 is CASSARSNTGELFF. The CDR3 region has the DNA TGCGCCAGCAGCGCCAGAAGCAACACCGGGGAGCTGTTTTTT.

The rearrangement links TRBV3-1 (or the pseudogene TRBV3-2) to TRBJ2-1, with 7 positions matching TRBD2. V dropped 3 bases and J dropped 10; count of bases not matched to a gene: 12. CDR1 and CDR2 (germline): LGHDT, YNNKEL (reference sequence). The CDR3 covers 15 residues. CDR3 nucleotides: TGTGCCAGCAGCCACCAGGTGGGAGGGCCAGGGGAGCAGTTCTTC. Protein: CASSHQVGGPGEQFF.

This rearrangement joins TRBV25-1 to TRBJ2-5; D gene ambiguous. V was clipped by 3 bases and J by 5 bases, with 16 bases between them. The V gene's germline CDR1 is MGHDK and CDR2 SYGVNS. This CDR3 has 15 amino acids. The DNA of the CDR3 is TGTGCCAGCAGTGATCGTGGGCCGATGGGGGAGACCCAGTACTTC. It translates to CASSDRGPMGETQYF.

The rearrangement uses TRBV6-5 and TRBJ1-6; D remains unclear. CDR3 size: 14 residues. Per the germline V gene, CDR1 is MNHEY and CDR2 is SVGAGI. V was shortened by 6 bases and J by 9 bases, with 15 bases between the two germline ends. Here the CDR3 DNA reads TGTGCCAGCAGCACGGACGGTAGACGTTCACCCCTCCACTTT. It specifies CASSTDGRRSPLHF.

The V gene is TRBV28, the J gene TRBJ2-5, with D possibly being TRBD1 or TRBD2 (6 bases each). V was shortened by 2 bases and J by 4 bases, with 14 bases between the two germline ends. CDR3 length: 15 residues. The V gene's germline CDR1 is MDHEN and CDR2 SYDVKM. The CDR3 spells CASSLAAEGGETQYF. For the CDR3, the DNA is TGTGCCAGCAGTTTAGCAGCGGAGGGGGGAGAGACCCAGTACTTC.

The V call is TRBV18, the J call TRBJ1-1; possible D gene TRBD1, 5 bases. Germline assignment: CDR1 KGHSH and CDR2 LQKENI. CDR3 size: 14 residues. V lost 2 bases and J lost 6, with 13 bases in between. CDR3 residues: CASSPDRGGAEAFF. The CDR3 nucleotides read TGTGCCAGCTCACCAGACCGTGGGGGAGCTGAAGCTTTCTTT.

In its sample, this clone was seen once. The sample holds other DNA sequences that translate to the same CDR3. This rearrangement joins TRBV18 to TRBJ2-2; D not certain. The ends were cut back, 1 base at V and 3 bases at J, with 3 bases in the middle. CDR1 and CDR2 from the germline V gene are KGHSH and LQKENI. There are 13 residues in the CDR3. CDR3 protein: CASSPQDTGELFF. DNA for the CDR3: TGTGCCAGCTCACCACAGGACACCGGGGAGCTGTTTTTT.